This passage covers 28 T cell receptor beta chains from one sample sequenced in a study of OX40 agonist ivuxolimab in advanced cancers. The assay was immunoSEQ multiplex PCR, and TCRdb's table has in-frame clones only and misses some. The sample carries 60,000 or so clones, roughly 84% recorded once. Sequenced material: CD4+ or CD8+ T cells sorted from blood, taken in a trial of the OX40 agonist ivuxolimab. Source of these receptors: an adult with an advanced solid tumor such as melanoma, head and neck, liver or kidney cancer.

The CDR3 region has the DNA TGTGCCACCCTCGGCCAGGAGACCCAGTACTTC. It codes for CATLGQETQYF. The J gene is TRBJ2-5, the V gene TRBV28; no clear D. The CDR3 runs to 11 residues. Germline CDR1 is MDHEN and CDR2 is SYDVKM. Trimming took off 10 bases at V and 5 bases at J, with 11 bases between the two ends.

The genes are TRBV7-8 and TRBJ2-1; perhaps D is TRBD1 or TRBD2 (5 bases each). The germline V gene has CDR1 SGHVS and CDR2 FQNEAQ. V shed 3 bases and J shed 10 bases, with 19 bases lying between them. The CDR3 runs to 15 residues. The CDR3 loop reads CASSFGTDRVGEQFF. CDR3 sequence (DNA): TGTGCCAGCAGCTTTGGGACCGACCGCGTGGGAGAGCAGTTCTTC.

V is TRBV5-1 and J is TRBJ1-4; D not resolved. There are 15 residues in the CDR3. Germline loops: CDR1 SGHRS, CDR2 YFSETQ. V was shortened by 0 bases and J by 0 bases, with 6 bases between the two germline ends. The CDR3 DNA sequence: TGCGCCAGCAGCTTGGCTCTGGCAACTAATGAAAAACTGTTTTTT. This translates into CASSLALATNEKLFF.

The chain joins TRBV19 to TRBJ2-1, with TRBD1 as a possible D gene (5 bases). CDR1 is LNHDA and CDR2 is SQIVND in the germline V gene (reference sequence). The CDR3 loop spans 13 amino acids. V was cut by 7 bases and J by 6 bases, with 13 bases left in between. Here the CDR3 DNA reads TGTGCCAGTAAGGGGAATTGGGTCAATGAGCAGTTCTTC. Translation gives CASKGNWVNEQFF. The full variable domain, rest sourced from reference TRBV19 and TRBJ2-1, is DGGITQSPKYLFRKEGQNVTLSCEQNLNHDAMYWYRQDPGQGLRLIYYSQIVNDFQKGDIAEGYSVSREKKESFPLTVTSAQKNPTAFYLCASKGNWVNEQFFGPGTRLTVL.

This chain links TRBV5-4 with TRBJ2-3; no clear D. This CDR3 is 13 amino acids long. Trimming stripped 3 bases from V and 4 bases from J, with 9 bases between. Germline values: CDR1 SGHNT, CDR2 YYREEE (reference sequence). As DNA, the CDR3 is TGTGCCAGCAGCTCCAGACCGCCAGATACGCAGTATTTT. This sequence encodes CASSSRPPDTQYF. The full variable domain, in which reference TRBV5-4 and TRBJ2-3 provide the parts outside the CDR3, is ETGVTQSPTHLIKTRGQQVTLRCSSQSGHNTVSWYQQALGQGPQFIFQYYREEENGRGNFPPRFSGLQFPNYSSELNVNALELDDSALYLCASSSRPPDTQYFGPGTRLTVL.

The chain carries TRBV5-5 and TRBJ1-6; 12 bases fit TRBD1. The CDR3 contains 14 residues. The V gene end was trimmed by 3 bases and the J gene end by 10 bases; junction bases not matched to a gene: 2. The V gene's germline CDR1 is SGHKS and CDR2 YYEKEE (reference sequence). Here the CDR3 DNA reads TGTGCCAGCAGCTGGGACAGGGGGCAATCACCCCTCCACTTT. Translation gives CASSWDRGQSPLHF.

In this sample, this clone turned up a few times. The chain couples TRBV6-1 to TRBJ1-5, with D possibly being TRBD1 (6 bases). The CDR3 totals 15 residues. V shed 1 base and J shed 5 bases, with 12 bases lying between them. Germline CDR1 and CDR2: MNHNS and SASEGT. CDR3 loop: CASSEGPRQDQPQHF. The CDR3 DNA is TGTGCCAGCAGTGAAGGCCCCAGACAGGATCAGCCCCAGCATTTT.

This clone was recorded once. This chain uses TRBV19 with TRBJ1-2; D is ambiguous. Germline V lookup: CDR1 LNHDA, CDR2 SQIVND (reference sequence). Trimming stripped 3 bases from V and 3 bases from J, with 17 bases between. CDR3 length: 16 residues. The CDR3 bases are TGTGCCAGTAGTATTGGTGTGGATTCCTATTACTATGGCTACACCTTC. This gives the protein CASSIGVDSYYYGYTF.

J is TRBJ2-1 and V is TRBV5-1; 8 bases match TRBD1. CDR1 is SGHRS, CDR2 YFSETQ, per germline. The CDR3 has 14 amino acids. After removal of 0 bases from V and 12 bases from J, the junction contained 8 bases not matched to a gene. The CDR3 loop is CASSLDRGERGQFF. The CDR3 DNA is TGCGCCAGCAGCTTGGACAGGGGGGAGAGAGGGCAGTTCTTC.

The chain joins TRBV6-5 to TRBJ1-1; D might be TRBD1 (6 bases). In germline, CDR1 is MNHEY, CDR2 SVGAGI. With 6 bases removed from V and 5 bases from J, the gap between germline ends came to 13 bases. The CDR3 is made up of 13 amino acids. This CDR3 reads CASRDSRRTEAFF. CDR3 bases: TGTGCCAGCAGGGACAGCCGGAGGACTGAAGCTTTCTTT.

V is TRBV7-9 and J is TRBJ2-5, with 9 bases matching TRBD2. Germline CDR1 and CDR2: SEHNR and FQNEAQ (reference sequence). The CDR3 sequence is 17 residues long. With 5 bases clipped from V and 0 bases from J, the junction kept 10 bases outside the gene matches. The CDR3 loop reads CASSKPGSGGNQETQYF. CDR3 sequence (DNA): TGTGCCAGCAGCAAACCGGGGAGCGGGGGGAACCAAGAGACCCAGTACTTC.

As DNA, the CDR3 is TGTGCCAGCAGTTACCCGGGACTCCTATGGGAGACCCAGTACTTC. Protein sequence: CASSYPGLLWETQYF. The gene calls are TRBV6-5 and TRBJ2-5; D perhaps matches TRBD2 (6 bases). The CDR3 extends over 15 amino acids. Trimming shortened V by 2 bases and J by 5 bases, and 15 bases separated the two germline ends. In germline, CDR1 is MNHEY, CDR2 SVGAGI.

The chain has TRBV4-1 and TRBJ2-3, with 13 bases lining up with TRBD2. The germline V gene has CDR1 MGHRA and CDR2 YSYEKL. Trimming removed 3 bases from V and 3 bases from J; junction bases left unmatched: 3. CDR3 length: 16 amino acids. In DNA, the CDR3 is TGCGCCAGCAGCCAGGGGACTAGCGGGATTACAGATACGCAGTATTTT. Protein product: CASSQGTSGITDTQYF.

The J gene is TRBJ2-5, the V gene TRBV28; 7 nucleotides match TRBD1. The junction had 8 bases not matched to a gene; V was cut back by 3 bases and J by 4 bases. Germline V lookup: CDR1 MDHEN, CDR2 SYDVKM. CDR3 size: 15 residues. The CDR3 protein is CASSLGQGGPETQYF. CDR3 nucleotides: TGTGCCAGCAGTTTGGGCCAAGGGGGCCCAGAGACCCAGTACTTC.

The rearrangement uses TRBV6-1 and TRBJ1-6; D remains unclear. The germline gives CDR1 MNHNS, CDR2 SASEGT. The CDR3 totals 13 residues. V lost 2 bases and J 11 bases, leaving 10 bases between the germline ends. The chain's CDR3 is CASSEQGRTPLHF. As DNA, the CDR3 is TGTGCCAGCAGTGAACAAGGCAGGACACCCCTCCACTTT.

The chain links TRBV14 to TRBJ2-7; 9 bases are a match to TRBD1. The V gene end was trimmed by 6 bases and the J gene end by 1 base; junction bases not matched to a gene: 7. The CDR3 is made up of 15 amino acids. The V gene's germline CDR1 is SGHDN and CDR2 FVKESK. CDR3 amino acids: CASSKDRGGSYEQYF. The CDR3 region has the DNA TGTGCCAGCAGTAAGGACAGGGGCGGATCCTACGAGCAGTACTTC.

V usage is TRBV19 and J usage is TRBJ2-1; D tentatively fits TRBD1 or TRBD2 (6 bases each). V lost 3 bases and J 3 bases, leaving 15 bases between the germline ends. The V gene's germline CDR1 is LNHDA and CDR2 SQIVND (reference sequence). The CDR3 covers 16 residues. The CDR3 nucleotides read TGTGCCAGTAGTATTGTAGGGGGGAGTAGCTACAATGAGCAGTTCTTC. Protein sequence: CASSIVGGSSYNEQFF.

The CDR3, as DNA: TGTGCCAGCCGCCAGGGGACAGGGGTCTTACAGCAGCAGTACTTC. Protein: CASRQGTGVLQQQYF. The chain uses TRBV27 and TRBJ2-7, with TRBD1 identical over 10 bases. The CDR3 has 15 amino acids. The V gene's germline CDR1 is MNHEY and CDR2 SMNVEV (reference sequence). Trimming cost V 8 bases and J 8 bases; bases outside gene matches: 15.

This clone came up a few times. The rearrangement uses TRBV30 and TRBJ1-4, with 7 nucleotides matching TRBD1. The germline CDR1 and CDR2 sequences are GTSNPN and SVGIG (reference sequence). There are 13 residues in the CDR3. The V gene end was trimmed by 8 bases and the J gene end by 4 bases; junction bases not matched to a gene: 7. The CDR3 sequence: CASARDSNEKLFF. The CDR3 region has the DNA TGTGCCAGCGCCCGGGACAGTAATGAAAAACTGTTTTTT.

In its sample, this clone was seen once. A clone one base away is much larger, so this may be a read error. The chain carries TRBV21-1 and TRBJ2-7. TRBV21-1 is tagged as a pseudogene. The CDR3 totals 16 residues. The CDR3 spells CASSQESALERSEQYF. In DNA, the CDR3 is TGCGCCAGCAGCCAAGAATCGGCCCTCGAACGGTCTGAGCAGTACTTC.

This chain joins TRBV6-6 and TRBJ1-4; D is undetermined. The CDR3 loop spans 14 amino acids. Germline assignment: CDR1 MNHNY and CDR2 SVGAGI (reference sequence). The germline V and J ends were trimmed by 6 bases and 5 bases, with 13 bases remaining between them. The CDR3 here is CASSYSPGNEKLFF. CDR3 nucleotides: TGTGCCAGCAGCTACAGCCCGGGAAATGAAAAACTGTTTTTT.

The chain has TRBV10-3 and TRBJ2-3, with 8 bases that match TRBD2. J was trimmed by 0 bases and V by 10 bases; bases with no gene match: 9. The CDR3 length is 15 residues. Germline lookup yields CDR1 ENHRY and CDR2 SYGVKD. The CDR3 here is CATLSGGISTDTQYF. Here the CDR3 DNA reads TGTGCCACCTTAAGCGGGGGAATTAGCACAGATACGCAGTATTTT.

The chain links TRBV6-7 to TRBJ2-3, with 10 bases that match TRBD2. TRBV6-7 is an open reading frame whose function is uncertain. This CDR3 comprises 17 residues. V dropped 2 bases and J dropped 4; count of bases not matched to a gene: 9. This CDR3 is CASSYPHLAGDSDTQYF. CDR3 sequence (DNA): TGTGCCAGCAGTTACCCTCACCTAGCGGGAGACTCAGATACGCAGTATTTT.

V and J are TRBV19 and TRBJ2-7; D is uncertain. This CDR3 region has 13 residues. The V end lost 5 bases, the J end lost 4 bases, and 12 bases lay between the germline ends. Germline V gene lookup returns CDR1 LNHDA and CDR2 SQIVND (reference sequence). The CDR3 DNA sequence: TGTGCCAGTAGTTCGGCGCGGACGTACGAGCAGTACTTC. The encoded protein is CASSSARTYEQYF.

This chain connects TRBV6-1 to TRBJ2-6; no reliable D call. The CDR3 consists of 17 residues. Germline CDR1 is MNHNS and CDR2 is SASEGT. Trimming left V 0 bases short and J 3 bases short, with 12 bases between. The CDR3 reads CASSEALVGYGANVLTF. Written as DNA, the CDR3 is TGTGCCAGCAGTGAAGCGCTTGTGGGATATGGGGCCAACGTCCTGACTTTC.

This chain's CDR3 is CASSREYRASYGYTF. The CDR3 bases are TGTGCCAGCAGTCGAGAGTACCGGGCCTCTTATGGCTACACCTTC. The chain recombines TRBV6-6 with TRBJ1-2, with D unresolved. The CDR3 totals 15 residues. V gave up 5 bases and J gave up 5 bases, with 18 bases separating them. The germline V gene has CDR1 MNHNY and CDR2 SVGAGI (reference sequence).

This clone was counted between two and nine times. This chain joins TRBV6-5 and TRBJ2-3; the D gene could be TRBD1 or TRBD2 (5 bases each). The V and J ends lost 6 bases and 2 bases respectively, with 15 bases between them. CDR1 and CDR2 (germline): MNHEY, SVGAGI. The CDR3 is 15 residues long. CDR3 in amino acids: CASRTGTLNTDTQYF. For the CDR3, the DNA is TGTGCCAGCAGGACCGGGACCTTGAACACAGATACGCAGTATTTT.

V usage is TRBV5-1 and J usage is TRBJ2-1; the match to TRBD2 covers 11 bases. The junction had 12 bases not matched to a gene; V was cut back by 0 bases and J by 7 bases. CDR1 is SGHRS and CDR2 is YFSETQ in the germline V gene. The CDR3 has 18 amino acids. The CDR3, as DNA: TGCGCCAGCAGCTTGGAAAGTCTAGCGGGAGGCCCCTGGAATGAGCAGTTCTTC. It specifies CASSLESLAGGPWNEQFF.